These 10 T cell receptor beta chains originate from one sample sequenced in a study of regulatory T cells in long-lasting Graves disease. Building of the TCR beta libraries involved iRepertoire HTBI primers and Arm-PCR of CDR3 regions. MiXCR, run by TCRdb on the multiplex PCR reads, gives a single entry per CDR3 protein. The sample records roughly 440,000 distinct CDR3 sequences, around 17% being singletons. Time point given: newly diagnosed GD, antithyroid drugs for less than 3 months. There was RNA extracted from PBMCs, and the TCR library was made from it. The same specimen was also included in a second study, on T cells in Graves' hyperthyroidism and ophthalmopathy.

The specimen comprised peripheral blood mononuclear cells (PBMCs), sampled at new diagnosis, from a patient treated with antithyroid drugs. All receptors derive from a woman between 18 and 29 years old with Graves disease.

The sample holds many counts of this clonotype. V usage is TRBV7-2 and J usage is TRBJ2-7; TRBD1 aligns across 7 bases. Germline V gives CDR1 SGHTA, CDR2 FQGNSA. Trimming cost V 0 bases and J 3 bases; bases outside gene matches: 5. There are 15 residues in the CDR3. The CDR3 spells CASSLAGQKNYEQYF. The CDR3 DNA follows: TGTGCCAGCAGCTTAGCGGGACAGAAAAACTACGAGCAGTACTTC.

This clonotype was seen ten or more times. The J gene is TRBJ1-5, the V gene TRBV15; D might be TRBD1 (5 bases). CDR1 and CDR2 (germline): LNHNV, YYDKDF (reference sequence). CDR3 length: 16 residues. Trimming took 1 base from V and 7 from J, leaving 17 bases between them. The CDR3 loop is CATSRVPEGTRQPQHF. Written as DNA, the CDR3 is TGTGCCACCAGCAGAGTTCCCGAGGGGACGAGGCAGCCCCAGCATTTT.

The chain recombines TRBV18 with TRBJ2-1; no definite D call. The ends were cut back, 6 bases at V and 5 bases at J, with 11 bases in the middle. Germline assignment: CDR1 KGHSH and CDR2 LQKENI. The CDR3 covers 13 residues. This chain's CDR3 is CASSENGNNEQFF. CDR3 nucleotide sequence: TGTGCCAGCTCGGAAAACGGAAACAATGAGCAGTTCTTC.

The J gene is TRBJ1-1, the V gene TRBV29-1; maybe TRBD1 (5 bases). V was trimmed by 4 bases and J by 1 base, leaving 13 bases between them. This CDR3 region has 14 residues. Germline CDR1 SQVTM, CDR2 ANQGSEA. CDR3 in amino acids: CSVAWSRANTEAFF. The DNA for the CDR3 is TGCAGCGTTGCTTGGAGCAGGGCGAACACTGAAGCTTTCTTT. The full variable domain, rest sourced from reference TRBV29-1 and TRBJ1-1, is SAVISQKPSRDICQRGTSLTIQCQVDSQVTMMFWYRQQPGQSLTLIATANQGSEATYESGFVIDKFPISRPNLTFSTLTVSNMSPEDSSIYLCSVAWSRANTEAFFGQGTRLTVV.

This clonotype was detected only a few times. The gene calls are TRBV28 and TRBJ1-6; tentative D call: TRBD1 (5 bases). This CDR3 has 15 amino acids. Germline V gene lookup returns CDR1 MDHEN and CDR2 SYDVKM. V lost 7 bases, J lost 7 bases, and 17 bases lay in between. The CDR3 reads CASTPGGATNSPLHF. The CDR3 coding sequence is TGTGCCAGCACTCCGGGGGGAGCTACCAATTCACCCCTCCACTTT. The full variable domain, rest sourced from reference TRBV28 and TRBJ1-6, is DVKVTQSSRYLVKRTGEKVFLECVQDMDHENMFWYRQDPGLGLRLIYFSYDVKMKEKGDIPEGYSVSREKKERFSLILESASTNQTSMYLCASTPGGATNSPLHFGNGTRLTVT.

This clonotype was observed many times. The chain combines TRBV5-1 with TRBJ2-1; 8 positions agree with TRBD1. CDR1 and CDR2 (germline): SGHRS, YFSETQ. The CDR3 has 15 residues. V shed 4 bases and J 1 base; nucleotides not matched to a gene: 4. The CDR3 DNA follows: TGCGCCAGCAGCAACGGGACAGGTTCCTACAATGAGCAGTTCTTC. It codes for CASSNGTGSYNEQFF.

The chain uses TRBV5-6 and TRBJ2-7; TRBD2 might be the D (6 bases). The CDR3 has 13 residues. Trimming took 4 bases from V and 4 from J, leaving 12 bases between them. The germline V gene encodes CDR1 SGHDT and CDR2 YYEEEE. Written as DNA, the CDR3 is TGTGCCAGCAGCCCTGGGCGGGATTACGAGCAGTACTTC. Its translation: CASSPGRDYEQYF. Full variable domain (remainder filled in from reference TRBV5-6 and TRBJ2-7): DAGVTQSPTHLIKTRGQQVTLRCSPKSGHDTVSWYQQALGQGPQFIFQYYEEEERQRGNFPDRFSGHQFPNYSSELNVNALLLGDSALYLCASSPGRDYEQYFGPGTRLTVT.

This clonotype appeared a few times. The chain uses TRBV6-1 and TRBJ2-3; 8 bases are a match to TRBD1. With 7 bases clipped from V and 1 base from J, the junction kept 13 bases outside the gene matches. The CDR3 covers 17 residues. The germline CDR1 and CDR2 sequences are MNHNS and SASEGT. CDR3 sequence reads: CASTPFRTGHGTDTQYF. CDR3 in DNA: TGTGCCAGCACCCCCTTTCGGACAGGGCATGGCACAGATACGCAGTATTTT.

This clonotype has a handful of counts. The DNA for the CDR3 is TGTGCCAGCAGCCAAGATCGCGGGAACATGAACACTGAAGCTTTCTTT. It codes for CASSQDRGNMNTEAFF. The gene calls are TRBV4-2 and TRBJ1-1; D not resolved. CDR3 size: 16 residues. Germline CDR1 and CDR2: LGHNA and YNFKEQ. V lost 0 bases to trimming and J lost 0 bases, with 11 bases between them.

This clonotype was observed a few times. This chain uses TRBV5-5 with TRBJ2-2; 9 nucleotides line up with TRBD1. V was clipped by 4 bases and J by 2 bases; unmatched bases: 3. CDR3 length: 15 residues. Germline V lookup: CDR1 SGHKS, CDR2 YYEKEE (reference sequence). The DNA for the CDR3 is TGTGCCAGCAGCGGGACAGGGTCTAACACCGGGGAGCTGTTTTTT. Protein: CASSGTGSNTGELFF.